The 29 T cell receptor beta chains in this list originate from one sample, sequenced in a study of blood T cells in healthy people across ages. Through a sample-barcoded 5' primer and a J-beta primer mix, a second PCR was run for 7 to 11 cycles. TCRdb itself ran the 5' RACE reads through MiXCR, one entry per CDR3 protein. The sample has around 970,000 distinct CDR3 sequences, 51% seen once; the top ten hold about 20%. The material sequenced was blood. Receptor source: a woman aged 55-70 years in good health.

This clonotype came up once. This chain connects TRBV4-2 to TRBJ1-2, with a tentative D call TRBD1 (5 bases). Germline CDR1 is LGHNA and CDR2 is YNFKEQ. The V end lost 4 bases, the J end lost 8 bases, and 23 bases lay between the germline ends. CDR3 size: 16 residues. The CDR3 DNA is TGTGCCAGCAGCCCAACCAAGAGCACAGGCGCTTGGGGCTACACCTTC. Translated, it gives CASSPTKSTGAWGYTF.

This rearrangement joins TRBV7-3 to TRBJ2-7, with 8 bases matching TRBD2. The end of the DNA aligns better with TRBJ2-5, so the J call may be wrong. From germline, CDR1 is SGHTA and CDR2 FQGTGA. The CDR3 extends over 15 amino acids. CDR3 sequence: CASSKTGTRSETQYF. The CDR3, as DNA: TGTGCCAGCAGCAAAACCGGGACTAGGAGTGAGACCCAGTACTTC.

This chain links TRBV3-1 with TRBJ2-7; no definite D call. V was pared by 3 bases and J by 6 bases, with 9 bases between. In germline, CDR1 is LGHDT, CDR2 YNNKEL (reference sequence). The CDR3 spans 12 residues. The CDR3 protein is CASSQSVSEQYF. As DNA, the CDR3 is TGTGCCAGCAGCCAGAGCGTAAGCGAGCAGTACTTC.

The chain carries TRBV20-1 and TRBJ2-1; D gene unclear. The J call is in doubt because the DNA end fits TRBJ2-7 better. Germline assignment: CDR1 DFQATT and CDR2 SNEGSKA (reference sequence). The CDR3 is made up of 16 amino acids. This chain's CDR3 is CSASVLAGDGSYEQYF. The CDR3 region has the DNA TGCAGTGCCTCAGTGTTAGCAGGTGATGGTTCCTACGAGCAGTACTTC.

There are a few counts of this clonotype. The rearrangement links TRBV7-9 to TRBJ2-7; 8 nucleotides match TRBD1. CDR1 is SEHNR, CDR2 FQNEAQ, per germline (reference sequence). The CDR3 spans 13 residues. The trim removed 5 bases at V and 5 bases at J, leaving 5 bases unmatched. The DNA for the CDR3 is TGTGCCAGCAGCGCTGGACAGGGCCACGAGCAGTACTTC. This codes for CASSAGQGHEQYF.

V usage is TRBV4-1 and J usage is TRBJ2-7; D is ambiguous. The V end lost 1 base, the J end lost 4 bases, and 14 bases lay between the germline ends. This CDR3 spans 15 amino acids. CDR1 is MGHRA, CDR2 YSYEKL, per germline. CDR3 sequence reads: CASSQGPSPAYEQYF. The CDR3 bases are TGCGCCAGCAGCCAAGGCCCGTCACCCGCATACGAGCAGTACTTC.

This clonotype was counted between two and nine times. The CDR3 nucleotides are TGTGCCAGCAGCTTAATATTCCTTCGAGGAAACAACGTCCTGACTTTC. This gives the protein CASSLIFLRGNNVLTF. The chain joins TRBV5-6 to TRBJ2-6; no reliable D call. The V end lost 2 bases, the J end lost 9 bases, and 18 bases lay between the germline ends. Germline V gene lookup returns CDR1 SGHDT and CDR2 YYEEEE. There are 16 residues in the CDR3.

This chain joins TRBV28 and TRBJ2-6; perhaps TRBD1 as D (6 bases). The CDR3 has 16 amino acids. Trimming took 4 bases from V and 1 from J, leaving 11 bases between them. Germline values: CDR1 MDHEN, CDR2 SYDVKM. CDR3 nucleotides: TGTGCCAGCAGTTCACCCACAGGGTCTGGGGCCAACGTCCTGACTTTC. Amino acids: CASSSPTGSGANVLTF.

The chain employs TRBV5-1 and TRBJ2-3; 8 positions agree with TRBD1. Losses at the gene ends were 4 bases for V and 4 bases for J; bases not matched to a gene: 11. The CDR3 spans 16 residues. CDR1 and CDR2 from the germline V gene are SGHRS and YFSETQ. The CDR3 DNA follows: TGCGCCAGCAGCCTAGGACAGGGAATAGCTTCAGATACGCAGTATTTT. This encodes CASSLGQGIASDTQYF.

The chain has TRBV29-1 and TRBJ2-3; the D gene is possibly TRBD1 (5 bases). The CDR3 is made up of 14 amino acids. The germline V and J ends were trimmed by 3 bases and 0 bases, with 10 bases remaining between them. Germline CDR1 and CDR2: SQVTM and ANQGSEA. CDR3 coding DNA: TGCAGCGTTGATGAAGGGGCTAGCACAGATACGCAGTATTTT. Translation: CSVDEGASTDTQYF.

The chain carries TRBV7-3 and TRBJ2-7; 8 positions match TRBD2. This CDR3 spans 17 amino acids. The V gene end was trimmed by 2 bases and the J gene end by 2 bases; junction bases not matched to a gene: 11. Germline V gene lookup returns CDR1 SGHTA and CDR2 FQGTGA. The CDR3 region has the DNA TGTGCCAGCAGCTTATGGCCCTTGCGGGAGGAAACCTACGAGCAGTACTTC. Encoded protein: CASSLWPLREETYEQYF.

CDR3 region: CASSFGGGWNIQYF. DNA of the CDR3: TGTGCCAGCAGTTTCGGGGGGGGATGGAACATTCAGTACTTC. The V call is TRBV12-3 or TRBV12-4, the J call TRBJ2-4, with 8 bases aligning to TRBD2. With V trimmed by 3 bases and J by 7 bases, 5 bases remained unmatched. The CDR3 has 14 amino acids.

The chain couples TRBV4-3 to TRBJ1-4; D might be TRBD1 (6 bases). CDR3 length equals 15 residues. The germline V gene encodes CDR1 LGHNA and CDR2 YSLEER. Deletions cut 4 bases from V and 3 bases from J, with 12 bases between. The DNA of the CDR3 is TGCGCCAGCAGCCCAGAGACAGGAGCTAATGAAAAACTGTTTTTT. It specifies CASSPETGANEKLFF.

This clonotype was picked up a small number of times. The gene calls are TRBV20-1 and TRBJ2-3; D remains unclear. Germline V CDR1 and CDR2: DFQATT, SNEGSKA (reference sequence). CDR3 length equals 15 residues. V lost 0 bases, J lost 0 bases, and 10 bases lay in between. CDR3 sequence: CSARDPLRSTDTQYF. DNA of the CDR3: TGCAGTGCTAGAGATCCTTTGCGGAGCACAGATACGCAGTATTTT.

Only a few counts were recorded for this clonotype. The CDR3 loop reads CASTLTSGSYEQYF. CDR3 in DNA: TGTGCCAGCACTTTGACTAGCGGGAGCTACGAGCAGTACTTC. V is TRBV6-1 and J is TRBJ2-7, with 12 bases identical to TRBD2. The CDR3 extends over 14 amino acids. Germline V gene data show CDR1 as MNHNS and CDR2 as SASEGT. Trimming removed 7 bases from V and 3 bases from J; junction bases left unmatched: 4.

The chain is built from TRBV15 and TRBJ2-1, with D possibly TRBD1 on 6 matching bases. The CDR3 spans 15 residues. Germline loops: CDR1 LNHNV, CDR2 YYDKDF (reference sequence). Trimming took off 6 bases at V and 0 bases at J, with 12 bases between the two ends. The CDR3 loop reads CATSRLDSSYNEQFF. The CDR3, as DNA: TGTGCCACCAGTCGACTGGACAGCTCCTACAATGAGCAGTTCTTC. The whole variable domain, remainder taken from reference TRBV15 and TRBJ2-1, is DAMVIQNPRYQVTQFGKPVTLSCSQTLNHNVMYWYQQKSSQAPKLLFHYYDKDFNNEADTPDNFQSRRPNTSFCFLDIRSPGLGDTAMYLCATSRLDSSYNEQFFGPGTRLTVL.

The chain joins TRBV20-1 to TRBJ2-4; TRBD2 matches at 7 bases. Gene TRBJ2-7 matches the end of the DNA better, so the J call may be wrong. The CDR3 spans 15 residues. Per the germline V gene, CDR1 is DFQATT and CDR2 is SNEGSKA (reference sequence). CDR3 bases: TGCAGTGCTAGAGCAACGGCGGGACTACCCTACGAGCAGTACTTC. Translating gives CSARATAGLPYEQYF.

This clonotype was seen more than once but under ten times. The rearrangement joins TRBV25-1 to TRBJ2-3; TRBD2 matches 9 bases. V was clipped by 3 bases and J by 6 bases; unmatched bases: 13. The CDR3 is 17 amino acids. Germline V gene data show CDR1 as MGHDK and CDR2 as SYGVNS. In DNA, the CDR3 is TGTGCCAGCAGTGATCCGGGACTAGCTGGAAGGAGGGATACGCAGTATTTT. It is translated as CASSDPGLAGRRDTQYF.

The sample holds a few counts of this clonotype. The CDR3 DNA is TGTGCCAGCAGGGATTCCTTTCGGGATAGCACAGATACGCAGTATTTT. Translation gives CASRDSFRDSTDTQYF. The chain links TRBV3-1 to TRBJ2-3, with a tentative D call TRBD2 (5 bases). Trimming took 6 bases from V and 0 from J, leaving 16 bases between them. Per germline, CDR1 LGHDT and CDR2 YNNKEL (reference sequence). The CDR3 spans 16 residues.

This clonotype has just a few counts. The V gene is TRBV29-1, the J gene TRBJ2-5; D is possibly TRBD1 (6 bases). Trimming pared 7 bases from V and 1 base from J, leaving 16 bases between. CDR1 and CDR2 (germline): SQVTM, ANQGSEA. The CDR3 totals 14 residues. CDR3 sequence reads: CSAVGAFIQETQYF. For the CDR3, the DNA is TGCAGCGCTGTGGGGGCTTTTATCCAAGAGACCCAGTACTTC. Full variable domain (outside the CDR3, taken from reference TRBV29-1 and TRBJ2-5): SAVISQKPSRDICQRGTSLTIQCQVDSQVTMMFWYRQQPGQSLTLIATANQGSEATYESGFVIDKFPISRPNLTFSTLTVSNMSPEDSSIYLCSAVGAFIQETQYFGPGTRLLVL.

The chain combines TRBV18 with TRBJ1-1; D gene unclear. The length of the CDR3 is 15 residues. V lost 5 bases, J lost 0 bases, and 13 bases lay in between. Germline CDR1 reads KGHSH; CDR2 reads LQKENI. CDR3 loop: CASSSGRRVNTEAFF. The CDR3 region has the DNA TGTGCCAGCTCATCTGGACGGAGAGTGAACACTGAAGCTTTCTTT.

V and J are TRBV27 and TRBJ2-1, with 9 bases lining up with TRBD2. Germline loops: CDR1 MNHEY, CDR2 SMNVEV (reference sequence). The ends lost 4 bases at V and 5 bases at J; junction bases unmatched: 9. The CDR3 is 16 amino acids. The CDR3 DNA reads TGTGCCAGCAGTTCCCGCCGCGGGGGGGTTCACAATGAGCAGTTCTTC. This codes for CASSSRRGGVHNEQFF.

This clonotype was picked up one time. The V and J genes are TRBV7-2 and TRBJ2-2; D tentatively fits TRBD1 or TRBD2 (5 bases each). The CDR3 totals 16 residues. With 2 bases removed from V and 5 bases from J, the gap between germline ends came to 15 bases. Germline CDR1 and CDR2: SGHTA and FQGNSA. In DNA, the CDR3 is TGTGCCAGCAGCTTAACCGGGACGAGTAGGACCGGGGAGCTGTTTTTT. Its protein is CASSLTGTSRTGELFF.

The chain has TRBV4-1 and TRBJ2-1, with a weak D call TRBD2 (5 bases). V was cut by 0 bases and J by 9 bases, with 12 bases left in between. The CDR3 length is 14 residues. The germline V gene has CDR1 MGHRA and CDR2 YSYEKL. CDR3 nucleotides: TGCGCCAGCAGCCAAGACCGCACTAGTTTTGAGCAGTTCTTC. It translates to CASSQDRTSFEQFF.

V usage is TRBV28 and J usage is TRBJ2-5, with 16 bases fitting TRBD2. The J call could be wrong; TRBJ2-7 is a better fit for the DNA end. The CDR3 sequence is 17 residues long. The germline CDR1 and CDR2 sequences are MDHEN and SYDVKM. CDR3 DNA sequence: TGTGCCAGCAGACCGGGACTAGCGGGAGGGCCGCCCTACGAGCAGTACTTC. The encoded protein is CASRPGLAGGPPYEQYF.

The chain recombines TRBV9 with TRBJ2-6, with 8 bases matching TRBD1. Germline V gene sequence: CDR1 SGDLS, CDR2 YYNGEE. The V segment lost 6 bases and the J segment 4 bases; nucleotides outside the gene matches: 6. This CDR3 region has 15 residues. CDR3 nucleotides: TGTGCCAGCAATGGACAGGGAGCAGGGGCCAACGTCCTGACTTTC. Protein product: CASNGQGAGANVLTF.

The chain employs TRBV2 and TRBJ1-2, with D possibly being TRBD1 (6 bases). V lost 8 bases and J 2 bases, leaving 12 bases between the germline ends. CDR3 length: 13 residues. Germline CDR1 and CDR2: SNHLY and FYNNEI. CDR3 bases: TGTGCCAGCGGATGGGACACCAACTATGGCTACACCTTC. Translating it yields CASGWDTNYGYTF.

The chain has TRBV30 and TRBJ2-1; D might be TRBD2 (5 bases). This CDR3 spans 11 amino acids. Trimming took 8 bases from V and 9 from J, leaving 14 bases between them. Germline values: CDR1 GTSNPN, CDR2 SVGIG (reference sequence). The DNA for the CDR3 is TGTGCCGAGGGAACAGCGTGTGAGCAGTTCTTC. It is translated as CAEGTACEQFF.

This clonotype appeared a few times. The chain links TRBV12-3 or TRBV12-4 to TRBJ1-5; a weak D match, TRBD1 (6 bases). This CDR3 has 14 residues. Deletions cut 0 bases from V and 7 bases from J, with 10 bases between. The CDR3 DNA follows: TGTGCCAGCAGTTTAGCAGGGGGACGGCAGCCCCAGCATTTT. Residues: CASSLAGGRQPQHF.